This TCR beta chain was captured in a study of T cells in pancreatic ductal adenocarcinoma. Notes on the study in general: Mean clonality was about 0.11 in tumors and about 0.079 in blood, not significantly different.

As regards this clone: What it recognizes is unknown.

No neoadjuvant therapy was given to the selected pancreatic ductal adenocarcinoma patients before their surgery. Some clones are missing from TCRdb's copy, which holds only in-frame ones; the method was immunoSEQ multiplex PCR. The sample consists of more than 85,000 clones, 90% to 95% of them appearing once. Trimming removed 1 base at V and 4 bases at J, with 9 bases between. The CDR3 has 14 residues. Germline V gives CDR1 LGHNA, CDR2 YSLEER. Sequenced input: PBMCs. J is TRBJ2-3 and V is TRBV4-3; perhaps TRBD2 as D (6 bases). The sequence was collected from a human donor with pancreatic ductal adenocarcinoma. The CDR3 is CASSQAGEADTQYF. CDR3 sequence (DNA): TGCGCCAGCAGCCAAGCGGGAGAGGCAGATACGCAGTATTTT.